Presented here are 30 T cell receptor beta chains from one specimen sequenced in a study of T cells in Graves' hyperthyroidism and ophthalmopathy. RNA transcripts yielded amplified TCR beta CDR3 regions. Using the HTBI primer set, a first-round RT-PCR was run on the TCR CDR3. One entry per CDR3 protein results from TCRdb running MiXCR on the multiplex PCR reads. The sample has some 760,000 distinct CDR3 sequences, around 15% seen once. Sequencing input: blood. All receptors come from a woman between 18 and 29 years old with Graves' hyperthyroidism.

The chain combines TRBV29-1 with TRBJ2-1, with no clear D. The CDR3 extends over 13 amino acids. Germline-derived CDR1 and CDR2 are SQVTM and ANQGSEA. V lost 6 bases to trimming and J lost 4 bases, with 13 bases between them. The CDR3 region is CSVATPGYNEQFF. The CDR3 DNA follows: TGCAGCGTGGCGACGCCTGGATACAATGAGCAGTTCTTC.

This clonotype has a count of ten or more. The CDR3 coding sequence is TGTGCCAGCAGCCAAGATCCAAGGAGCAATCAGCCCCAGCATTTT. Translating it yields CASSQDPRSNQPQHF. The rearrangement joins TRBV3-1 to TRBJ1-5; D is unclear. The germline V and J ends were trimmed by 0 bases and 1 base, with 7 bases remaining between them. This CDR3 is built from 15 residues. Germline V gives CDR1 LGHDT, CDR2 YNNKEL (reference sequence).

J is TRBJ1-1 and V is TRBV3-1; D unresolved. CDR1 and CDR2 (germline): LGHDT, YNNKEL (reference sequence). The CDR3 totals 14 residues. Deletions cut 8 bases from V and 0 bases from J, with 13 bases between. The CDR3 region has the DNA TGTGCCAGCCAAGGACGCAGAGTGAACACTGAAGCTTTCTTT. It codes for CASQGRRVNTEAFF.

At least ten counts were recorded for this clonotype. The chain is built from TRBV3-1 and TRBJ1-1; perhaps TRBD1 as D (5 bases). V was trimmed by 6 bases and J by 8 bases, leaving 19 bases between them. The CDR3 covers 14 residues. Germline assignment: CDR1 LGHDT and CDR2 YNNKEL (reference sequence). CDR3 in amino acids: CASSPDWPRQEAFF. The CDR3 nucleotides read TGTGCCAGCAGTCCTGACTGGCCCCGACAGGAAGCTTTCTTT.

This chain uses TRBV24-1 with TRBJ2-5, with TRBD2 matching over 13 bases. Germline V gene sequence: CDR1 KGHDR, CDR2 SFDVKD. The CDR3 runs to 16 residues. The V and J ends lost 4 bases and 5 bases, in that order; junction bases with no gene match: 6. The CDR3 region has the DNA TGTGCCACCAGTGAACCGGGACTAGCGGGAAGGGAGACCCAGTACTTC. It specifies CATSEPGLAGRETQYF.

This clonotype was recorded many times. The rearrangement uses TRBV11-2 and TRBJ2-5; 13 bases map to TRBD2. Germline assignment: CDR1 SGHAT and CDR2 FQNNGV. J lost 3 bases, V lost 6 bases, and 13 bases had no gene match. The CDR3 has 18 residues. DNA of the CDR3: TGTGCCAGCAGTCCAACCCAACTAGCGGGAGGGAACGAAGAGACCCAGTACTTC. It yields the protein CASSPTQLAGGNEETQYF.

This clonotype showed up many times. The rearrangement joins TRBV11-2 to TRBJ1-1; tentatively, D is TRBD1 (5 bases). The CDR3 is made up of 15 amino acids. CDR1 and CDR2 from the germline V gene are SGHAT and FQNNGV. The germline V and J ends were trimmed by 3 bases and 5 bases, with 16 bases remaining between them. In DNA form, the CDR3 reads TGTGCCAGCAGCTTTACTCGCGGGGCGCTGACTGAAGCTTTCTTT. Translation gives CASSFTRGALTEAFF.

This clonotype has a count of ten or more. The chain has TRBV20-1 and TRBJ1-5, with a tentative D call TRBD1 (5 bases). The germline gives CDR1 DFQATT, CDR2 SNEGSKA (reference sequence). The CDR3 runs 15 residues. The V and J ends lost 2 bases and 7 bases respectively, with 18 bases between them. CDR3 amino acids: CSARNPGGAGQPQHF. The CDR3 DNA follows: TGCAGTGCTAGAAACCCCGGGGGAGCTGGGCAGCCCCAGCATTTT.

This clonotype showed up many times. This chain connects TRBV6-1 to TRBJ1-2; 7 bases fit TRBD1. V gave up 5 bases and J gave up 4 bases; unmatched junction bases: 13. The CDR3 consists of 16 residues. Germline V lookup: CDR1 MNHNS, CDR2 SASEGT. In DNA form, the CDR3 reads TGTGCCAGCAGTTGGGATCCCAGGGGGGTAGCCTATGGCTACACCTTC. Amino acid sequence: CASSWDPRGVAYGYTF.

V and J are TRBV4-1 and TRBJ1-4, with 7 nucleotides matching TRBD1. Germline CDR1 MGHRA, CDR2 YSYEKL. Losses at the gene ends were 1 base for V and 2 bases for J; bases not matched to a gene: 7. CDR3 length: 17 residues. This CDR3 is CASSQGRGLGTNEKLFF. CDR3 DNA: TGCGCCAGCAGCCAAGGCAGGGGGTTGGGGACTAATGAAAAACTGTTTTTT.

The sample holds many counts of this clonotype. The V gene is TRBV18, the J gene TRBJ1-1; D not resolved. The length of the CDR3 is 14 residues. Germline-derived CDR1 and CDR2 are KGHSH and LQKENI. V lost 6 bases and J lost 8, with 19 bases in between. The DNA for the CDR3 is TGTGCCAGCTCTCCAGAGTTTCGGCAGCGAGAAGCTTTCTTT. Translating gives CASSPEFRQREAFF.

This rearrangement joins TRBV28 to TRBJ1-1; no clear D gene. The CDR3 totals 13 residues. Germline lookup yields CDR1 MDHEN and CDR2 SYDVKM. Trimming stripped 7 bases from V and 4 bases from J, with 13 bases between. CDR3 sequence reads: CASIEMGITEAFF. The CDR3 bases are TGTGCCAGCATCGAGATGGGTATCACTGAAGCTTTCTTT.

At least ten counts were recorded for this clonotype. The chain couples TRBV28 to TRBJ2-3, with no clear D. The CDR3 consists of 16 residues. Trimming took 4 bases from V and 6 from J, leaving 20 bases between them. Germline V gene data show CDR1 as MDHEN and CDR2 as SYDVKM. The CDR3: CASSSPAGPDRDTQYF. The DNA of the CDR3 is TGTGCCAGCAGTTCCCCGGCCGGCCCTGACCGGGATACGCAGTATTTT.

This clonotype was observed many times. The chain has TRBV7-9 and TRBJ2-7, with 9 bases lining up with TRBD2. CDR1 is SEHNR and CDR2 is FQNEAQ in the germline V gene (reference sequence). The CDR3 spans 14 residues. V shed 3 bases and J 6 bases; nucleotides not matched to a gene: 6. The CDR3 bases are TGTGCCAGCAGCTTCGAAGCGGGAGGTGGCGAGCAGTACTTC. Protein sequence: CASSFEAGGGEQYF.

A few counts support this clonotype. Possible read error: a much larger clone is one base away. The chain couples TRBV2 to TRBJ2-2, with D perhaps being TRBD1 or TRBD2 (5 bases each). CDR3 length equals 14 residues. Germline V lookup: CDR1 SNHLY, CDR2 FYNNEI. In DNA, the CDR3 is TGTGCCAGCAAAGAGGGGATCGGAACCGGGGAGCCGTTTTTT. Residues: CASKEGIGTGEPFF.

CDR3 sequence reads: CSAGQGAHEQYF. For the CDR3, the DNA is TGCAGCGCAGGACAGGGTGCCCACGAGCAGTACTTC. This sequence joins TRBV29-1 and TRBJ2-7; 8 bases are a match to TRBD1. CDR1 is SQVTM and CDR2 is ANQGSEA in the germline V gene. CDR3 length: 12 amino acids. V lost 7 bases and J lost 5; bases outside the gene matches: 7.

This clonotype was seen repeatedly, ten times or more. This chain links TRBV20-1 with TRBJ2-1; 10 positions agree with TRBD2. There are 14 residues in the CDR3. Looked up from germline, CDR1 is DFQATT and CDR2 is SNEGSKA (reference sequence). Trimming at V came to 5 bases and at J to 7 bases, leaving 8 bases not matched to a gene. CDR3 residues: CSALPASGSNEQFF. The CDR3 DNA reads TGCAGTGCTCTTCCGGCTAGCGGGAGTAATGAGCAGTTCTTC.

This clonotype has only a few counts. The V and J genes are TRBV18 and TRBJ2-3; no firm D call. Germline loops: CDR1 KGHSH, CDR2 LQKENI. V shed 6 bases and J shed 2 bases, with 18 bases lying between them. The length of the CDR3 is 16 residues. CDR3 loop: CASSSRWAEITDTQYF. The CDR3 DNA reads as TGTGCCAGCTCCTCCCGATGGGCGGAGATCACAGATACGCAGTATTTT.

This clonotype was seen a few times. V gene TRBV20-1 combines with J gene TRBJ1-3, with no clear D. The length of the CDR3 is 12 residues. Germline CDR1 DFQATT, CDR2 SNEGSKA (reference sequence). As DNA, the CDR3 is TGCAGCGGGAGGAGCTCTGGAAACACCATATATTTT. As protein: CSGRSSGNTIYF.

This clonotype was counted only a few times. V and J are TRBV6-1 and TRBJ2-7; weak D call: TRBD2 (5 bases). The CDR3 has 13 amino acids. V lost 7 bases to trimming and J lost 6 bases, with 16 bases between them. CDR1 is MNHNS, CDR2 SASEGT, per germline. CDR3 DNA: TGTGCCAGCAACCCCTCCGGCGGGTCCGAGCAGTACTTC. Residues: CASNPSGGSEQYF.

This clonotype was recorded many times. CDR3 loop: CASSIQGGNQPQHF. CDR3 in DNA: TGTGCCAGTAGTATACAGGGTGGCAATCAGCCCCAGCATTTT. The V gene is TRBV19, the J gene TRBJ1-5; D is perhaps TRBD1 (5 bases). Germline lookup yields CDR1 LNHDA and CDR2 SQIVND (reference sequence). V lost 2 bases, J lost 2 bases, and 7 bases lay in between. This CDR3 is 14 amino acids long.

This clonotype was recorded many times. The chain has TRBV3-1 and TRBJ2-2, with D possibly being TRBD1 (6 bases). V was cut by 8 bases and J by 2 bases, with 15 bases left in between. Germline V gene data show CDR1 as LGHDT and CDR2 as YNNKEL (reference sequence). This CDR3 has 15 amino acids. CDR3: CASLQGDQNTGELFF. The CDR3 nucleotides read TGTGCCAGCTTACAGGGAGATCAAAACACCGGGGAGCTGTTTTTT.

This clonotype has at least ten counts. The rearrangement uses TRBV2 and TRBJ1-1, with 9 bases identical to TRBD1. Per the germline V gene, CDR1 is SNHLY and CDR2 is FYNNEI. The CDR3 is 14 amino acids. V was clipped by 7 bases and J by 1 base; unmatched bases: 4. The CDR3 bases are TGTGCCAGCACCAAGGACAGGGGGAACACTGAAGCTTTCTTT. As protein: CASTKDRGNTEAFF. Full variable domain (rest looked up from reference TRBV2 and TRBJ1-1): EPEVTQTPSHQVTQMGQEVILRCVPISNHLYFYWYRQILGQKVEFLVSFYNNEISEKSEIFDDQFSVERPDGSNFTLKIRSTKLEDSAMYFCASTKDRGNTEAFFGQGTRLTVV.

This clonotype was seen ten or more times. CDR3 coding DNA: TGTGCCAGCAGCCCGCCGGGACATAACTACGAGCAGTACTTC. This sequence encodes CASSPPGHNYEQYF. The chain combines TRBV7-9 with TRBJ2-7, with a weak D call TRBD1 (6 bases). The germline V and J ends were trimmed by 5 bases and 3 bases, with 14 bases remaining between them. CDR3 length: 14 amino acids. CDR1 SEHNR and CDR2 FQNEAQ come from the germline V gene (reference sequence).

On this clonotype itself: Given a much more abundant clone one base away, this may be a read error. This rearrangement joins TRBV11-2 to TRBJ2-1; 8 bases align to TRBD1. The CDR3 loop spans 15 amino acids. The germline gives CDR1 SGHAT, CDR2 FQNNGV. DNA for the CDR3: TGTGCCAGCAGCCAGGCCGGACAGGGCTACAATGAGCAGCTCTTC. Amino acids: CASSQAGQGYNEQLF.

This clonotype was detected ten times or more. This chain joins TRBV6-5 and TRBJ2-5; TRBD2 is a possible D gene (5 bases). Germline CDR1 is MNHEY and CDR2 is SVGAGI. The CDR3 covers 15 residues. Trimming removed 2 bases from V and 0 bases from J, with 10 bases in between. CDR3 loop: CASSYTQDYQETQYF. The CDR3 DNA reads as TGTGCCAGCAGTTACACGCAGGACTACCAAGAGACCCAGTACTTC.

V and J are TRBV9 and TRBJ1-2, with no clear D. Between the trimmed V and J ends, which lost 2 bases and 0 bases, there was a span of 14 bases. The germline gives CDR1 SGDLS, CDR2 YYNGEE. The CDR3 spans 16 residues. CDR3 loop: CASSVSGRSPNYGYTF. CDR3 DNA: TGTGCCAGCAGCGTTTCCGGAAGGAGTCCTAACTATGGCTACACCTTC.

This clonotype was seen repeatedly, ten times or more. The chain couples TRBV6-1 to TRBJ2-5; 8 bases are a match to TRBD2. Germline loops: CDR1 MNHNS, CDR2 SASEGT. The J segment lost 2 bases and the V segment lost 6 bases, leaving 2 bases of the junction unmatched. This CDR3 is built from 13 residues. For the CDR3, the DNA is TGTGCCAGCAGATCTAGCGGGCAAGAGACCCAGTACTTC. Its translation: CASRSSGQETQYF.

This chain uses TRBV10-2 with TRBJ2-5; TRBD2 agrees at 14 bases. Losses at the gene ends were 6 bases for V and 4 bases for J; bases not matched to a gene: 4. Germline CDR1 and CDR2: WSHSY and SAAADI. The CDR3 length is 15 residues. CDR3 region: CASRPGTSGRETQYF. Here the CDR3 DNA reads TGCGCCAGCAGACCTGGGACTAGCGGGAGAGAGACCCAGTACTTC.

This clonotype was counted many times. The rearrangement uses TRBV12-3 or TRBV12-4 and TRBJ1-2, with D possibly matching TRBD1 (5 bases). Trimming shortened V by 6 bases and J by 8 bases, and 13 bases separated the two germline ends. The CDR3 extends over 12 amino acids. In DNA form, the CDR3 reads TGTGCCAGCAGCCTTGGGGGAAGCGGCTACACCTTC. Amino acid sequence: CASSLGGSGYTF.